The 27 T cell receptor beta chains below were found in one sample sequenced in a study of blood T cell repertoires in COVID-19. Using immunoSEQ multiplex PCR, the repertoire was profiled, and TCRdb retains in-frame clones only, with some absent. The sample has a few hundred thousand clones, approximately 82% seen once. Material: peripheral blood. Receptors were obtained from a man aged 50 or older with active or convalescent COVID-19.

J is TRBJ2-1 and V is TRBV7-3; TRBD1 agrees at 9 bases. Trimming cost V 0 bases and J 7 bases; bases outside gene matches: 16. Germline CDR1 is SGHTA and CDR2 is FQGTGA. This CDR3 has 19 amino acids. The CDR3, as DNA: TGTGCCAGCAGCTTAACGGCGATGGGGTGGGGACAGGGCTCTAATGAGCAGTTCTTC. Translating gives CASSLTAMGWGQGSNEQFF.

The gene calls are TRBV9 and TRBJ2-1; no definite D call. This CDR3 is 15 amino acids long. The germline gives CDR1 SGDLS, CDR2 YYNGEE. V was shortened by 3 bases and J by 0 bases, with 10 bases between the two germline ends. CDR3: CASSAQVSSYNEQFF. DNA for the CDR3: TGTGCCAGCAGCGCCCAGGTAAGCTCCTACAATGAGCAGTTCTTC. Using reference TRBV9 and TRBJ2-1 for the parts outside the CDR3, the full variable domain is DSGVTQTPKHLITATGQRVTLRCSPRSGDLSVYWYQQSLDQGLQFLIQYYNGEERAKGNILERFSAQQFPDLHSELNLSSLELGDSALYFCASSAQVSSYNEQFFGPGTRLTVL.

This clone was seen a single time. This chain connects TRBV7-3 to TRBJ2-3; 14 positions match TRBD2. Germline trimming cut 0 bases from V and 4 bases from J; bases unmatched to any gene: 6. Germline-derived CDR1 and CDR2 are SGHTA and FQGTGA. The CDR3 consists of 18 residues. CDR3 in amino acids: CASSLTGTSGSGSDTQYF. In DNA, the CDR3 is TGTGCCAGCAGCTTAACCGGGACTAGCGGGAGTGGGTCAGATACGCAGTATTTT.

The rearrangement joins TRBV3-1 (or the pseudogene TRBV3-2) to TRBJ2-3; TRBD2 might be the D (6 bases). This CDR3 has 14 amino acids. Germline assignment: CDR1 LGHDT and CDR2 YNNKEL (reference sequence). V lost 4 bases to trimming and J lost 6 bases, with 14 bases between them. The CDR3 nucleotides read TGTGCCAGCAGCCTATGGCGGGGTGGGGATACGCAGTATTTT. It translates to CASSLWRGGDTQYF.

This sequence joins TRBV24-1 and TRBJ2-2, with D unresolved. Trimming took 5 bases from V and 3 from J, leaving 6 bases between them. Germline V gene sequence: CDR1 KGHDR, CDR2 SFDVKD. This CDR3 region has 13 residues. The CDR3 protein is CATSGRDTGELFF. In DNA form, the CDR3 reads TGTGCCACCAGTGGTCGAGACACCGGGGAGCTGTTTTTT.

This chain links TRBV11-3 with TRBJ2-1, with 10 bases identical to TRBD2. Germline loops: CDR1 SGHNT, CDR2 YENEEA. The CDR3 runs 16 residues. The trim removed 1 base at V and 6 bases at J, leaving 6 bases unmatched. The DNA for the CDR3 is TGTGCCAGCAGCTTAGGTCTAGCGGGAGTGTCCAATGAGCAGTTCTTC. The encoded protein is CASSLGLAGVSNEQFF.

The chain links TRBV18 to TRBJ2-6; possibly TRBD1 for D (5 bases). The CDR3 is 19 amino acids. V was clipped by 0 bases and J by 0 bases, with 15 bases between them. Germline V gene lookup returns CDR1 KGHSH and CDR2 LQKENI. The DNA of the CDR3 is TGTGCCAGCTCACCACCCCCCCGCCAGGGCCGCTCTGGGGCCAACGTCCTGACTTTC. Amino acid sequence: CASSPPPRQGRSGANVLTF.

The rearrangement links TRBV6-5 to TRBJ1-2; TRBD1 might be the D (6 bases). Germline V gene data show CDR1 as MNHEY and CDR2 as SVGAGI. CDR3 length: 15 residues. The ends were cut back, 2 bases at V and 3 bases at J, with 13 bases in the middle. DNA for the CDR3: TGTGCCAGCAGTTACGGGGGGGGGCCCGACTATGGCTACACCTTC. This gives the protein CASSYGGGPDYGYTF.

V is TRBV5-1 and J is TRBJ2-1, with D perhaps TRBD1 (6 bases). From germline, CDR1 is SGHRS and CDR2 YFSETQ. This CDR3 contains 16 residues. V was cut by 4 bases and J by 5 bases, with 19 bases left in between. CDR3 sequence: CASSPGHTSVDNEQFF. CDR3 coding DNA: TGCGCCAGCAGCCCGGGACACACGTCCGTAGACAATGAGCAGTTCTTC.

V gene TRBV19 combines with J gene TRBJ1-4, with TRBD1 as a possible D gene (5 bases). Between the trimmed V and J ends, which lost 5 bases and 5 bases, there was a span of 12 bases. The V gene's germline CDR1 is LNHDA and CDR2 SQIVND (reference sequence). The CDR3 is 14 amino acids. CDR3 nucleotide sequence: TGTGCCAGTAGTTTTAGGACAAAAAATGAAAAACTGTTTTTT. This codes for CASSFRTKNEKLFF.

The chain employs TRBV28 and TRBJ1-5; D may be TRBD1 (5 bases). The CDR3 length is 14 residues. CDR1 and CDR2 (germline): MDHEN, SYDVKM. Deletions cut 6 bases from V and 2 bases from J, with 11 bases between. CDR3 sequence: CASRGEVGNQPQHF. CDR3 in DNA: TGTGCCAGCAGAGGGGAAGTCGGCAATCAGCCCCAGCATTTT.

V is TRBV29-1 and J is TRBJ1-1, with D unclear. The germline V gene has CDR1 SQVTM and CDR2 ANQGSEA. This CDR3 spans 10 amino acids. Trimming left V 5 bases short and J 4 bases short, with 5 bases between. The DNA of the CDR3 is TGCAGCGTTCTAACCACTGAAGCTTTCTTT. Translation: CSVLTTEAFF. Combining the CDR3 with reference TRBV29-1 and TRBJ1-1 gives the whole variable domain SAVISQKPSRDICQRGTSLTIQCQVDSQVTMMFWYRQQPGQSLTLIATANQGSEATYESGFVIDKFPISRPNLTFSTLTVSNMSPEDSSIYLCSVLTTEAFFGQGTRLTVV.

The V and J genes are TRBV7-9 and TRBJ1-1; D is undetermined. V shed 5 bases and J shed 8 bases, with 12 bases lying between them. CDR1 is SEHNR, CDR2 FQNEAQ, per germline (reference sequence). The CDR3 is made up of 12 amino acids. CDR3 sequence reads: CASSHQAVEAFF. CDR3 coding DNA: TGTGCCAGCAGCCACCAGGCCGTCGAAGCTTTCTTT. Looking up the rest from reference TRBV7-9 and TRBJ1-1 gives the full variable domain: DTGVSQNPRHKITKRGQNVTFRCDPISEHNRLYWYRQTLGQGPEFLTYFQNEAQLEKSRLLSDRFSAERPKGSFSTLEIQRTEQGDSAMYLCASSHQAVEAFFGQGTRLTVV.

The CDR3 DNA reads as TGCGCCAGCAGCCCCCGCCGACTAGCGGGAGGCCCGGCGAGCTCCTACAATGAGCAGTTCTTC. Translated, it gives CASSPRRLAGGPASSYNEQFF. The genes are TRBV5-1 and TRBJ2-1; 13 bases map to TRBD2. CDR1 and CDR2 (germline): SGHRS, YFSETQ. This CDR3 is 21 amino acids long. Germline trimming cut 4 bases from V and 0 bases from J; bases unmatched to any gene: 16.

The CDR3 region is CASSERARGLRTGELFF. The CDR3 DNA is TGTGCCAGCAGTGAACGCGCCAGGGGGCTTCGCACCGGGGAGCTGTTTTTT. The gene calls are TRBV6-1 and TRBJ2-2; TRBD1 matches 8 bases. CDR3 length: 17 residues. Trimming removed 2 bases from V and 4 bases from J; junction bases left unmatched: 9. Germline V lookup: CDR1 MNHNS, CDR2 SASEGT.

The chain recombines TRBV7-6 with TRBJ2-7; 7 bases match TRBD1. The CDR3 runs 13 residues. CDR1 and CDR2 (germline): SGHVS, FNYEAQ. Trimming took 0 bases from V and 6 from J; bases not matched to a gene: 2. The CDR3: CASSLAPGGEQYF. The DNA of the CDR3 is TGTGCCAGCAGCTTAGCGCCAGGGGGCGAGCAGTACTTC.

The chain couples TRBV2 to TRBJ2-3; 8 bases match TRBD2. CDR3 length equals 13 residues. Per germline, CDR1 SNHLY and CDR2 FYNNEI. Trimming removed 4 bases from V and 4 bases from J; junction bases left unmatched: 1. The CDR3 is CASSVLAADTQYF. The CDR3 DNA sequence: TGTGCCAGCAGTGTACTAGCGGCAGATACGCAGTATTTT.

The rearrangement links TRBV30 to TRBJ1-4, with D perhaps TRBD1 (5 bases). V was cut by 2 bases and J by 0 bases, with 16 bases left in between. CDR1 and CDR2 (germline): GTSNPN, SVGIG (reference sequence). The CDR3 runs 17 residues. The CDR3: CAWSTRTRGPTNEKLFF. The CDR3 DNA reads TGTGCCTGGAGTACAAGGACAAGGGGCCCAACTAATGAAAAACTGTTTTTT.

The chain carries TRBV9 and TRBJ2-7; 8 positions match TRBD2. V lost 4 bases to trimming and J lost 0 bases; unmatched junction nucleotides: 12. This CDR3 comprises 17 residues. Germline CDR1 is SGDLS and CDR2 is YYNGEE. CDR3 residues: CASSPGGSGGLSYEQYF. The CDR3, as DNA: TGTGCCAGCAGCCCCGGGGGAAGCGGGGGACTCTCCTACGAGCAGTACTTC.

The chain has TRBV19 and TRBJ2-1, with D perhaps TRBD1 (5 bases). The CDR3 covers 15 residues. The V gene's germline CDR1 is LNHDA and CDR2 SQIVND (reference sequence). V was pared by 11 bases and J by 0 bases, with 17 bases between. The CDR3 protein is CAPKRGSASYNEQFF. The CDR3 nucleotides read TGTGCCCCAAAAAGGGGTTCTGCCTCCTACAATGAGCAGTTCTTC.

The chain combines TRBV19 with TRBJ1-4; 8 positions match TRBD1. Germline-derived CDR1 and CDR2 are LNHDA and SQIVND (reference sequence). The CDR3 loop spans 14 amino acids. V dropped 7 bases and J dropped 7; count of bases not matched to a gene: 8. CDR3 sequence: CASNRGTSGEKLFF. DNA of the CDR3: TGTGCCAGTAACAGGGGGACTAGCGGTGAAAAACTGTTTTTT.

Only one count was recorded for this clone. The sample has other DNA sequences that encode this CDR3 too. The chain uses TRBV12-3 or TRBV12-4 and TRBJ1-5; D is unclear. V was trimmed by 5 bases and J by 2 bases, leaving 7 bases between them. The CDR3 runs to 13 residues. The CDR3 loop reads CASSRTGNQPQHF. In nucleotides, the CDR3 is TGTGCCAGCAGTAGAACAGGCAATCAGCCCCAGCATTTT.

This clone was observed a few times. V gene TRBV30 combines with J gene TRBJ1-4; the D gene is possibly TRBD1 (5 bases). Deletions cut 2 bases from V and 5 bases from J, with 12 bases between. The CDR3 is 14 amino acids. Germline V gene lookup returns CDR1 GTSNPN and CDR2 SVGIG (reference sequence). This CDR3 is CAWSPDMWNEKLFF. CDR3 nucleotides: TGTGCCTGGAGTCCGGACATGTGGAATGAAAAACTGTTTTTT.

This chain links TRBV19 with TRBJ1-1, with 12 bases fitting TRBD1. The germline V gene encodes CDR1 LNHDA and CDR2 SQIVND (reference sequence). There are 16 residues in the CDR3. With V trimmed by 6 bases and J by 4 bases, 9 bases remained unmatched. The CDR3 DNA reads as TGTGCCAGTAGGAGGGGACAGGGGGCCGTGGGCACTGAAGCTTTCTTT. As protein: CASRRGQGAVGTEAFF.

In this sample, this clone turned up a few times. CDR3 protein: CASSLTAGYTEAFF. The CDR3, as DNA: TGTGCCAGCAGTTTAACAGCAGGGTACACTGAAGCTTTCTTT. The J gene is TRBJ1-1, the V gene TRBV27, with D perhaps matching TRBD1 (5 bases). Looked up from germline, CDR1 is MNHEY and CDR2 is SMNVEV (reference sequence). Trimming cost V 2 bases and J 3 bases, with 10 bases left between them. The CDR3 is made up of 14 amino acids.

The chain links TRBV2 to TRBJ1-4; D ambiguous. CDR3 length: 12 residues. Germline V gene lookup returns CDR1 SNHLY and CDR2 FYNNEI. V lost 3 bases, J lost 7 bases, and 6 bases lay in between. CDR3 protein: CASSDLSEKLFF. CDR3 bases: TGTGCCAGCAGTGACCTGAGTGAAAAACTGTTTTTT.

This chain connects TRBV5-1 to TRBJ2-5; a possible D gene is TRBD1 (6 bases). With 4 bases removed from V and 3 bases from J, the gap between germline ends came to 16 bases. This CDR3 has 15 amino acids. CDR1 SGHRS and CDR2 YFSETQ come from the germline V gene. As DNA, the CDR3 is TGCGCCAGCAGCCCCATCGGACAGTTCAAAGAGACCCAGTACTTC. As protein: CASSPIGQFKETQYF.